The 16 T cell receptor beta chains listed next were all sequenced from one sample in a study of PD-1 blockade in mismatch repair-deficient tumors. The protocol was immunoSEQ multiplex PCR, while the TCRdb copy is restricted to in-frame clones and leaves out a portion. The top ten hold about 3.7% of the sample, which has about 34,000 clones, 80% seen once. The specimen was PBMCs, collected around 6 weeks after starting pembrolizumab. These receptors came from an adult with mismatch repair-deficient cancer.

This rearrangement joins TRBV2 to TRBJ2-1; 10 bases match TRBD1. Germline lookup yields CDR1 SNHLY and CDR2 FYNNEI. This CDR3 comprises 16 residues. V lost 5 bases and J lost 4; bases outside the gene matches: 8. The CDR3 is CASSSYRDRGYNEQFF. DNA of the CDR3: TGTGCCAGCAGTTCTTACCGGGACAGGGGTTACAATGAGCAGTTCTTC.

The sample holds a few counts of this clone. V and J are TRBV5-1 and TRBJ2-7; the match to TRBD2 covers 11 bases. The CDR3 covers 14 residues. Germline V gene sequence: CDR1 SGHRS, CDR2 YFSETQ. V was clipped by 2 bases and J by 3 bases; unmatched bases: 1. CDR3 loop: CASSLTSGSYEQYF. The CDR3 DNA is TGCGCCAGCAGCTTAACTAGCGGGAGCTACGAGCAGTACTTC.

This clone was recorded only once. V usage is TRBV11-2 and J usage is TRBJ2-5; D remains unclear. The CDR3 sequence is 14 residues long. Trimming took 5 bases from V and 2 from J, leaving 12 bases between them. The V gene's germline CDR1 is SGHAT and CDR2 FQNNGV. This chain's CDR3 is CASSQTWIQETQYF. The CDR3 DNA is TGTGCCAGCAGCCAGACATGGATTCAAGAGACCCAGTACTTC.

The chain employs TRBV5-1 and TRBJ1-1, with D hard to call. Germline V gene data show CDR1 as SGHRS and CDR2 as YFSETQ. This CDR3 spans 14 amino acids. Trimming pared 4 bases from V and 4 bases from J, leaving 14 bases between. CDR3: CASSLIRYGTEAFF. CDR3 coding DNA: TGCGCCAGCAGCCTCATTCGGTACGGCACTGAAGCTTTCTTT. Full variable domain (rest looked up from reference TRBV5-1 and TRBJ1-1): KAGVTQTPRYLIKTRGQQVTLSCSPISGHRSVSWYQQTPGQGLQFLFEYFSETQRNKGNFPGRFSGRQFSNSRSEMNVSTLELGDSALYLCASSLIRYGTEAFFGQGTRLTVV.

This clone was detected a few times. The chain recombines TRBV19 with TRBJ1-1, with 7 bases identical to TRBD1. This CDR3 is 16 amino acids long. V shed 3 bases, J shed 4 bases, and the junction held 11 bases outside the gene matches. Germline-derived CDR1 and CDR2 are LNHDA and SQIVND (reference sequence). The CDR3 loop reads CASSIPGTAWSTEAFF. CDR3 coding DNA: TGTGCCAGTAGTATCCCCGGGACAGCCTGGAGCACTGAAGCTTTCTTT.

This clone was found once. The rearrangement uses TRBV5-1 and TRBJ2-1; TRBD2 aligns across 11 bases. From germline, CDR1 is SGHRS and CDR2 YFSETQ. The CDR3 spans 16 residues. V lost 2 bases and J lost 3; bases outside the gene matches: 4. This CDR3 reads CASSFLGTSGYNEQFF. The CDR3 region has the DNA TGCGCCAGCAGCTTCCTCGGGACTAGCGGCTACAATGAGCAGTTCTTC.

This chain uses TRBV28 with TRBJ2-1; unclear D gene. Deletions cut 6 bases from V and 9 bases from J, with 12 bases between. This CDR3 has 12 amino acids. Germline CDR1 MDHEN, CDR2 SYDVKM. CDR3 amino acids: CASRSTPGEQFF. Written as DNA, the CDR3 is TGTGCCAGCAGATCTACGCCCGGTGAGCAGTTCTTC. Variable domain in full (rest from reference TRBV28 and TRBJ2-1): DVKVTQSSRYLVKRTGEKVFLECVQDMDHENMFWYRQDPGLGLRLIYFSYDVKMKEKGDIPEGYSVSREKKERFSLILESASTNQTSMYLCASRSTPGEQFFGPGTRLTVL.

CDR3 DNA: TGTGCCAGCAGCCCGACAGGGTATGGCTACACCTTC. It yields the protein CASSPTGYGYTF. The V and J genes are TRBV11-2 and TRBJ1-2, with TRBD1 identical over 7 bases. The V gene's germline CDR1 is SGHAT and CDR2 FQNNGV. There are 12 residues in the CDR3. The V gene end was trimmed by 5 bases and the J gene end by 5 bases; junction bases not matched to a gene: 2.

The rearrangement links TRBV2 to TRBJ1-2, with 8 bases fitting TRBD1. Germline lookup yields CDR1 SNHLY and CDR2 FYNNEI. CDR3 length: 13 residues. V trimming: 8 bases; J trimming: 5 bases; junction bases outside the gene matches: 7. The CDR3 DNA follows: TGTGCCAGCGAGCAGGACAGGGAATATGGCTACACCTTC. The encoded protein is CASEQDREYGYTF.

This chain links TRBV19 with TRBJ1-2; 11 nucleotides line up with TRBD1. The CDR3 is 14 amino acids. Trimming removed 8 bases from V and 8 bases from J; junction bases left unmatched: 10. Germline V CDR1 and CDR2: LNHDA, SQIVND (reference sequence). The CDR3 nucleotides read TGTGCCAGTGGCAGGGGACAGGGGGTTTTGGGCTACACCTTC. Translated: CASGRGQGVLGYTF. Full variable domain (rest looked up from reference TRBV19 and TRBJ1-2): DGGITQSPKYLFRKEGQNVTLSCEQNLNHDAMYWYRQDPGQGLRLIYYSQIVNDFQKGDIAEGYSVSREKKESFPLTVTSAQKNPTAFYLCASGRGQGVLGYTFGSGTRLTVV.

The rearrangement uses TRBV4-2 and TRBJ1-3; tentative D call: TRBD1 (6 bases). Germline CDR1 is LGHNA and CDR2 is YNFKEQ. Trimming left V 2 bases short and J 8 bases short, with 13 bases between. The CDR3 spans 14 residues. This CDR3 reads CASSQLTGLDTIYF. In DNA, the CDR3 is TGTGCCAGCAGCCAACTTACAGGGTTGGACACCATATATTTT.

CDR3: CASSPSRQGASDTQYF. The CDR3 DNA reads as TGTGCCAGCTCACCTTCAAGGCAGGGGGCGTCAGATACGCAGTATTTT. The gene calls are TRBV18 and TRBJ2-3, with 8 bases fitting TRBD1. The CDR3 has 16 amino acids. After removal of 3 bases from V and 4 bases from J, the junction contained 9 bases not matched to a gene. CDR1 is KGHSH, CDR2 LQKENI, per germline.

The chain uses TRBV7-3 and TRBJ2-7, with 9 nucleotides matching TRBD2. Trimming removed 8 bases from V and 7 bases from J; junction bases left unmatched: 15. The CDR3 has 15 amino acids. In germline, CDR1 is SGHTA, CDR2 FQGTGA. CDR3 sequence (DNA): TGTGCCAGCGGGGGTAGCGGGAGCATAGGCGAGGAGCAGTACTTC. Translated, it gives CASGGSGSIGEEQYF.

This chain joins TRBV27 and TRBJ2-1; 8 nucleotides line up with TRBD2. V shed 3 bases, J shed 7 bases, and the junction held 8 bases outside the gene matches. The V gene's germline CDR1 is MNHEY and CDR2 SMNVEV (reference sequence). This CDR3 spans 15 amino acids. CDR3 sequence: CASSFREGRGNEQFF. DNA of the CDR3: TGTGCCAGCAGTTTTCGGGAGGGCAGGGGTAATGAGCAGTTCTTC.

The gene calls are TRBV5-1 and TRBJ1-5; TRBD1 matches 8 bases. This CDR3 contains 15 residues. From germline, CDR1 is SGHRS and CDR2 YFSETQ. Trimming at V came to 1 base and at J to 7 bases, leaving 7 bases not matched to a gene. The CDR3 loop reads CASSLFPGGRQPQHF. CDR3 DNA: TGCGCCAGCAGCTTGTTTCCAGGGGGCCGGCAGCCCCAGCATTTT.

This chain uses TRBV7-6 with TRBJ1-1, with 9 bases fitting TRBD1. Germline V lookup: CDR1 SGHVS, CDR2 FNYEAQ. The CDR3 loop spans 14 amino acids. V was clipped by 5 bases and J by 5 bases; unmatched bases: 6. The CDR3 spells CASSTGQGRTEAFF. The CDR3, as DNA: TGTGCCAGCAGCACTGGACAGGGGAGGACTGAAGCTTTCTTT.